This passage covers 22 T cell receptor beta chains from one sample sequenced in a study of T cell responses to AZD1222 COVID-19 vaccine. The assay was immunoSEQ multiplex PCR, and TCRdb's table has in-frame clones only and misses some. The data show some 130,000 clones, 86% seen once. This specimen was peripheral blood, taken on day 0 of AZD1222 vaccination. The origin of the receptors is an adult in good health.

The chain links TRBV19 to TRBJ2-1; 9 bases are a match to TRBD2. The CDR3 is made up of 15 amino acids. Looked up from germline, CDR1 is LNHDA and CDR2 is SQIVND (reference sequence). Trimming at V came to 4 bases and at J to 5 bases, leaving 6 bases not matched to a gene. CDR3 DNA sequence: TGTGCCAGTAGTACAGTAGCGGGGGAAAACAATGAGCAGTTCTTC. Translation gives CASSTVAGENNEQFF.

The chain joins TRBV9 to TRBJ1-6; D is undetermined. The germline V and J ends were trimmed by 4 bases and 10 bases, with 12 bases remaining between them. The CDR3 extends over 13 amino acids. CDR1 is SGDLS and CDR2 is YYNGEE in the germline V gene. In DNA, the CDR3 is TGTGCCAGCAGCCTCTCGGGGAGCTCACCCCTCCACTTT. Amino acids: CASSLSGSSPLHF.

About this clone itself: One end of the junction is discordant with germline, which a read error may explain. The chain carries TRBV20-1 and TRBJ1-1, with D unclear. The CDR3 is made up of 11 amino acids. Germline assignment: CDR1 DFQATT and CDR2 SNEGSKA (reference sequence). This CDR3 reads CSARVNTEAFF. For the CDR3, the DNA is TGCAGTGCCAGAGTCAACACTGAAGCTTTCTTT.

This chain uses TRBV4-1 with TRBJ1-6; D might be TRBD1 (5 bases). V shed 1 base and J shed 9 bases, with 10 bases lying between them. The CDR3 totals 14 residues. Germline CDR1 is MGHRA and CDR2 is YSYEKL. This CDR3 reads CASSQAGGGSPLHF. The CDR3 DNA reads as TGCGCCAGCAGCCAAGCTGGCGGGGGTTCACCCCTCCACTTT.

The rearrangement uses TRBV5-1 and TRBJ2-7; D is undetermined. In germline, CDR1 is SGHRS, CDR2 YFSETQ. Between the trimmed V and J ends, which lost 2 bases and 2 bases, there was a span of 8 bases. The CDR3 runs 13 residues. The CDR3 loop is CASSFRPAYEQYF. The CDR3 DNA reads as TGCGCCAGCAGCTTCCGGCCGGCCTACGAGCAGTACTTC.

This chain links TRBV14 with TRBJ1-1; D perhaps matches TRBD1 (6 bases). There are 12 residues in the CDR3. CDR1 and CDR2 from the germline V gene are SGHDN and FVKESK. Trimming stripped 4 bases from V and 10 bases from J, with 13 bases between. CDR3 sequence reads: CASSLILGGAFF. The CDR3, as DNA: TGTGCCAGCAGCCTCATCTTAGGGGGAGCTTTCTTT. Drawing the rest from reference TRBV14 and TRBJ1-1, the complete variable domain is EAGVTQFPSHSVIEKGQTVTLRCDPISGHDNLYWYRRVMGKEIKFLLHFVKESKQDESGMPNNRFLAERTGGTYSTLKVQPAELEDSGVYFCASSLILGGAFFGQGTRLTVV.

This clone was counted only a few times. The chain combines TRBV9 with TRBJ1-3, with D unresolved. Germline CDR1 is SGDLS and CDR2 is YYNGEE. V was cut by 0 bases and J by 0 bases, with 7 bases left in between. The CDR3 contains 15 residues. CDR3 amino acids: CASSVGGFSGNTIYF. DNA of the CDR3: TGTGCCAGCAGCGTAGGAGGCTTCTCTGGAAACACCATATATTTT.

The CDR3 DNA reads TGTGCCACCAGCAGAGATCCGGGGTCATACATTCAGTACTTC. It codes for CATSRDPGSYIQYF. This sequence joins TRBV15 and TRBJ2-4, with D possibly matching TRBD2 (5 bases). The germline V gene encodes CDR1 LNHNV and CDR2 YYDKDF (reference sequence). The CDR3 runs 14 residues. V gave up 0 bases and J gave up 8 bases, with 11 bases separating them.

This chain joins TRBV19 and TRBJ1-4; D is unclear. CDR1 LNHDA and CDR2 SQIVND come from the germline V gene (reference sequence). V gave up 7 bases and J gave up 3 bases, with 15 bases separating them. The CDR3 totals 15 residues. This chain's CDR3 is CASNEGFFANEKLFF. The DNA for the CDR3 is TGTGCCAGTAATGAGGGATTTTTCGCTAATGAAAAACTGTTTTTT.

The rearrangement uses TRBV5-1 and TRBJ2-7; perhaps TRBD1 as D (6 bases). The CDR3 spans 14 residues. Looked up from germline, CDR1 is SGHRS and CDR2 is YFSETQ. With 0 bases removed from V and 1 base from J, the gap between germline ends came to 8 bases. The CDR3 region has the DNA TGCGCCAGCAGCTTGGGACAGGCTTCCTACGAGCAGTACTTC. Translated, it gives CASSLGQASYEQYF.

As to this clone: This CDR3 is also generated by other DNA sequences in the sample. The J gene is TRBJ1-5, the V gene TRBV9, with D tentatively TRBD1 (5 bases). The CDR3 loop spans 14 amino acids. V lost 0 bases to trimming and J lost 7 bases, with 11 bases between them. Germline CDR1 is SGDLS and CDR2 is YYNGEE. The CDR3 is CASSVGGGGQPQHF. The DNA of the CDR3 is TGTGCCAGCAGCGTAGGGGGGGGAGGACAGCCCCAGCATTTT.

CDR3 nucleotide sequence: TGTGCCAGCTCACCCGACAGTGGGGGGAACACCATATATTTT. It translates to CASSPDSGGNTIYF. This sequence joins TRBV18 and TRBJ1-3, with D perhaps matching TRBD1 (5 bases). V gave up 3 bases and J gave up 7 bases, with 13 bases separating them. Germline lookup yields CDR1 KGHSH and CDR2 LQKENI. CDR3 size: 14 residues.

The chain has TRBV6-6 and TRBJ1-6; 8 positions match TRBD1. CDR1 and CDR2 (germline): MNHNY, SVGAGI (reference sequence). The V segment lost 6 bases and the J segment 9 bases; nucleotides outside the gene matches: 7. The CDR3 spans 14 residues. This CDR3 is CASRPGQGGSPLHF. CDR3 coding DNA: TGTGCCAGCAGGCCTGGACAGGGAGGTTCACCCCTCCACTTT.

The V and J genes are TRBV6-2 or TRBV6-3 and TRBJ2-5; D might be TRBD2 (5 bases). V was shortened by 1 base and J by 2 bases, with 14 bases between the two germline ends. This CDR3 comprises 16 residues. CDR1 is MNHEY, CDR2 SVGEGT, per germline. The CDR3 nucleotides read TGTGCCAGCAGTTACTTCCCCGGACGAGGGCAAGAGACCCAGTACTTC. Protein: CASSYFPGRGQETQYF.

The chain joins TRBV7-9 to TRBJ2-7, with 7 bases that match TRBD2. Germline trimming cut 7 bases from V and 0 bases from J; bases unmatched to any gene: 9. The V gene's germline CDR1 is SEHNR and CDR2 FQNEAQ (reference sequence). This CDR3 region has 15 residues. CDR3 sequence: CASTNQRESSYEQYF. Written as DNA, the CDR3 is TGTGCCAGCACCAATCAGCGGGAAAGCTCCTACGAGCAGTACTTC.

This chain uses TRBV2 with TRBJ2-7; D may be TRBD2 (5 bases). Germline CDR1 and CDR2: SNHLY and FYNNEI. Trimming left V 8 bases short and J 0 bases short, with 23 bases between. This CDR3 has 17 residues. The CDR3 protein is CASRGSRSLPVSYEQYF. In DNA form, the CDR3 reads TGTGCCAGCCGCGGGTCCAGGTCATTGCCCGTCTCCTACGAGCAGTACTTC.

J is TRBJ1-1 and V is TRBV5-1, with a possible D match to TRBD1 (6 bases). CDR3 size: 15 residues. The germline V gene encodes CDR1 SGHRS and CDR2 YFSETQ. Trimming cost V 2 bases and J 0 bases, with 11 bases left between them. The CDR3, as DNA: TGCGCCAGCAGCTTAGGACAGACCCTGAACACTGAAGCTTTCTTT. Protein product: CASSLGQTLNTEAFF.

V gene TRBV27 combines with J gene TRBJ1-2; 9 positions match TRBD1. The CDR3 loop spans 11 amino acids. The germline V gene has CDR1 MNHEY and CDR2 SMNVEV (reference sequence). V shed 10 bases, J shed 6 bases, and the junction held 3 bases outside the gene matches. The chain's CDR3 is CATRTGDGYTF. CDR3 coding DNA: TGTGCCACCCGGACAGGGGATGGCTACACCTTC.

This clone has a single count. The chain uses TRBV3-1 (or the pseudogene TRBV3-2) and TRBJ1-3, with TRBD1 matching 7 bases. V was clipped by 8 bases and J by 0 bases; unmatched bases: 7. The CDR3 length is 15 residues. Looked up from germline, CDR1 is LGHDT and CDR2 is YNNKEL (reference sequence). The CDR3 DNA reads as TGTGCCAGCTGGGCGGGACAGTCCTCTGGAAACACCATATATTTT. It yields the protein CASWAGQSSGNTIYF.

The rearrangement uses TRBV18 and TRBJ1-5; unclear D gene. Germline V gene data show CDR1 as KGHSH and CDR2 as LQKENI. The length of the CDR3 is 15 residues. Trimming left V 4 bases short and J 5 bases short, with 15 bases between. This CDR3 is CASSRTASRDQPQHF. The CDR3 DNA follows: TGTGCCAGCTCACGGACGGCCTCCCGAGATCAGCCCCAGCATTTT. Full variable domain (rest looked up from reference TRBV18 and TRBJ1-5): NAGVMQNPRHLVRRRGQEARLRCSPMKGHSHVYWYRQLPEEGLKFMVYLQKENIIDESGMPKERFSAEFPKEGPSILRIQQVVRGDSAAYFCASSRTASRDQPQHFGDGTRLSIL.

The rearrangement uses TRBV18 and TRBJ2-1, with 9 bases fitting TRBD2. Looked up from germline, CDR1 is KGHSH and CDR2 is LQKENI. The CDR3 contains 14 residues. With V trimmed by 5 bases and J by 6 bases, 5 bases remained unmatched. CDR3 bases: TGTGCCAGCTCATCGGGACTAGCTGGCAATGAGCAGTTCTTC. Translation: CASSSGLAGNEQFF. Variable domain in full (rest from reference TRBV18 and TRBJ2-1): NAGVMQNPRHLVRRRGQEARLRCSPMKGHSHVYWYRQLPEEGLKFMVYLQKENIIDESGMPKERFSAEFPKEGPSILRIQQVVRGDSAAYFCASSSGLAGNEQFFGPGTRLTVL.

The rearrangement joins TRBV6-5 to TRBJ2-7; TRBD2 matches at 7 bases. Trimming removed 0 bases from V and 2 bases from J; junction bases left unmatched: 4. Germline CDR1 reads MNHEY; CDR2 reads SVGAGI. The CDR3 spans 15 residues. The CDR3 DNA reads as TGTGCCAGCAGTTACTCGGGGGAGGGGACCTACGAGCAGTACTTC. Residues: CASSYSGEGTYEQYF.